The T cell receptor beta chain described here comes from a study of Graves' ophthalmopathy and Graves' hyperthyroidism. The germline CDR1 and CDR2 sequences are SQVTM and ANQGSEA. There are 13 residues in the CDR3. RNA transcripts served as template for amplifying TCR beta CDR3 sequences. HTBI primers were used in a first-round RT-PCR, which preceded a second-round multiplex PCR. Using its own MiXCR run on the multiplex PCR reads, TCRdb lists one record per CDR3 protein. The data hold 650,000 to 800,000 distinct CDR3 sequences, with roughly 41% observed a single time. About this clonotype itself: An end of the junction does not agree with germline; a read error may underlie this.

The chain couples TRBV29-1 to TRBJ1-1; 10 nucleotides line up with TRBD1. Sequencing was done on a sample of peripheral blood. The sequence derives from an adult man with Graves' ophthalmopathy. DNA for the CDR3: TGTGCCGGGGACAGGGGCGAAGGCACTGAAGCTTTCTTT. It translates to CAGDRGEGTEAFF. Full variable domain (missing parts from reference TRBV29-1 and TRBJ1-1): SAVISQKPSRDICQRGTSLTIQCQVDSQVTMMFWYRQQPGQSLTLIATANQGSEATYESGFVIDKFPISRPNLTFSTLTVSNMSPEDSSIYLCAGDRGEGTEAFFGQGTRLTVV.